Sequencing of this T cell receptor (beta chain) was carried out in a study of cytotoxic CD8 clonotypes in ibrutinib-treated CLL. Study as a whole: Of a cohort that held ten to twelve relapsed/refractory and 15 treatment-naive patients, some 17 were IGHV unmutated.

On this clone itself: The target antigen is unknown.

The CDR3 sequence is 17 residues long. Trimming removed 4 bases from V and 0 bases from J; junction bases left unmatched: 10. Germline lookup yields CDR1 SGHDT and CDR2 YYEEEE. Findings of the study overall: Patients had baseline clonality above age-matched healthy donors, and this clonality moved with circulating CD8+ T-cell counts. An increase in clonality occurred at ibrutinib response, followed by a return toward baseline at progression. The study sampled sustained-remission and progressing patients at different times.

Only in-frame clones appear in the TCRdb table, and some are missing; sequencing was by immunoSEQ multiplex PCR. The repertoire holds some 350,000 clones, with around 66% as singletons. Material: PBMCs, obtained after 36 months of ibrutinib treatment. The chain couples TRBV5-6 to TRBJ1-1; TRBD1 aligns across 9 bases. The clonotype originates from a human donor with chronic lymphocytic leukemia. CDR3 region: CASSKRGQGRVNTEAFF. DNA for the CDR3: TGTGCCAGCAGCAAAAGAGGACAGGGGAGAGTGAACACTGAAGCTTTCTTT.